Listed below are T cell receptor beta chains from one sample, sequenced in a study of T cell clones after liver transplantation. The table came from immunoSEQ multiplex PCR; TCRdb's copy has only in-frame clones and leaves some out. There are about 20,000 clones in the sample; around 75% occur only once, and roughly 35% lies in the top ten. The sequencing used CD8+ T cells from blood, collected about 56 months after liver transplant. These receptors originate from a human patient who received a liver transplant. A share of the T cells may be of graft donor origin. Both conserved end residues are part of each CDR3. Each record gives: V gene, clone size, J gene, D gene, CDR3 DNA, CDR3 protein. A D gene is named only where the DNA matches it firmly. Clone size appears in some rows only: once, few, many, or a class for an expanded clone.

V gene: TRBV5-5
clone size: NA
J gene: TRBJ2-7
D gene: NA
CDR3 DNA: TGTGCCAGCAGTCTTAAACGGGGTTCTGAATACGAGCAGTACTTC
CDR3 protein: CASSLKRGSEYEQYF

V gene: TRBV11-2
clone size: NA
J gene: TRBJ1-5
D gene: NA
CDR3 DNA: TGTGCCAGCAGCTCTCGTCACGTCAATCAGCCCCAGCATTTT
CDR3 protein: CASSSRHVNQPQHF

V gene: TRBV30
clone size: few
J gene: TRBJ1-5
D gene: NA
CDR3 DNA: TGTGCCTGGGCCCCTTCATCGGGCAATCAGCCCCAGCATTTT
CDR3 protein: CAWAPSSGNQPQHF

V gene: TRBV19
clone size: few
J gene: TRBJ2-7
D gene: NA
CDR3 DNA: TGTGCCAGCCGGTGGACGGGTCGGGTCGAGCAGTACTTC
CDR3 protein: CASRWTGRVEQYF

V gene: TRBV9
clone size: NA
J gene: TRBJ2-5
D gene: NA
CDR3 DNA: TGTGCCAGCAGCCGGGAGCCGGGACAGCAAGAGACCCAGTACTTC
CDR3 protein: CASSREPGQQETQYF

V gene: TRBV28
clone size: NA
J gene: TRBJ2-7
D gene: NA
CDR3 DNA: TGTGCCAGCGGCTATGGCGGGGGCTACTACGAGCAGTACTTC
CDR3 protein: CASGYGGGYYEQYF

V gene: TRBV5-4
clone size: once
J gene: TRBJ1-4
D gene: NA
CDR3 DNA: TGTGCCAGCAGCCACCCCGTTATTACAACTAATGAAAAACTGTTTTTT
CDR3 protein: CASSHPVITTNEKLFF

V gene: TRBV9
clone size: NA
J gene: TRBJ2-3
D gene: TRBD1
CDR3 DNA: TGTGCCCGCCGCGACGGGGGGATGACAGGGGGACCTAGCACAGATACGCAGTATTTT
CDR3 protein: CARRDGGMTGGPSTDTQYF

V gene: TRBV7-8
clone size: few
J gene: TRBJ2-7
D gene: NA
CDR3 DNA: TGTGCCAGCAGCCTCTCCTACGAGCAGTACTTC
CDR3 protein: CASSLSYEQYF

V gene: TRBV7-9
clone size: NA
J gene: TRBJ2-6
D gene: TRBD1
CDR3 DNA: TGTGCCAGCATCCGGGACAGGGTTTCCGGGGCCAACGTCCTGACTTTC
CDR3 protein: CASIRDRVSGANVLTF

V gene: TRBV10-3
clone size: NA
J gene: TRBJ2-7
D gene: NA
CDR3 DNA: TGTGCCATCAGTGAGTCGATGGGGAGCGAGCAGTACTTC
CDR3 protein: CAISESMGSEQYF

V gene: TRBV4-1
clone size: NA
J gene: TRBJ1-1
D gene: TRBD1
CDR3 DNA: TGCGCCAGCAGCCAAGGCGACAGGGTTTTGGGCACTGAAGCTTTCTTT
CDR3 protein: CASSQGDRVLGTEAFF

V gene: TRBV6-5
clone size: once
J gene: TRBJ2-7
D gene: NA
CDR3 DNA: TGTGCCAGCAGTTTATCCCAGGGGAGCTACGAGCAGTACTTC
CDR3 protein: CASSLSQGSYEQYF

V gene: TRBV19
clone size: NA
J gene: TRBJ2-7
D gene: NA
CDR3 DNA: TGTGCCAGTAGTATAGGGGACGGACCCTACGAGCAGTACTTC
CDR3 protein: CASSIGDGPYEQYF

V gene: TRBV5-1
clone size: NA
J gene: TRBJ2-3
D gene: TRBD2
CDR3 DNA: TGCGCCAGCAGCTCAGGACTAGCGGGGGGCCCCACAGATACGCAGTATTTT
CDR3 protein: CASSSGLAGGPTDTQYF

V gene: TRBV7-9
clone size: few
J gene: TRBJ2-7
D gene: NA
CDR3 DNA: TGTGCCAGCAGCTTCGCCCCGGGGAGTCCCTCCTACGAGCAGTACTTC
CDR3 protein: CASSFAPGSPSYEQYF

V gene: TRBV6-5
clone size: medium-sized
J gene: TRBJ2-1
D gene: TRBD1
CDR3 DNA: TGTGCCAGCAGTACGACAGGGTCGGTGGATGAGCAGTTCTTC
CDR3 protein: CASSTTGSVDEQFF

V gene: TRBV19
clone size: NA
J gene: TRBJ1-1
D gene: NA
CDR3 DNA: TGTGCCAGTAGTATAGGCGGGGCGAACACTGAAGCTTTCTTT
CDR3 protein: CASSIGGANTEAFF

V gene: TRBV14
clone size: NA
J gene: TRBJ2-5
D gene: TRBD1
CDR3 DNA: TGTGCCAGCAGCCAAGTCTTGGACAGGATTGAGACCCAGTACTTC
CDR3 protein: CASSQVLDRIETQYF